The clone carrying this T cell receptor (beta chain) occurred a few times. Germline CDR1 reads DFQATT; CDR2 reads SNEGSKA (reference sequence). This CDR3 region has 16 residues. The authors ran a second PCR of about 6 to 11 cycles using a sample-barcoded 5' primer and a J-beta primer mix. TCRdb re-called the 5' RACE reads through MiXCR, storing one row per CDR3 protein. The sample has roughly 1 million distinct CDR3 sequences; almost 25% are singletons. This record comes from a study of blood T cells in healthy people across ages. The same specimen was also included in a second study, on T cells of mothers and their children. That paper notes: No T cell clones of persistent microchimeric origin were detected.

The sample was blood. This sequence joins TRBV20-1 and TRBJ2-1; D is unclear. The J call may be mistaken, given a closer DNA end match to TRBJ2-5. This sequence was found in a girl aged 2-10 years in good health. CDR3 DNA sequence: TGCAGTGCTAGAGCCCAACTGATGCAGCGTGGGGAGACCCAGTACTTC. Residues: CSARAQLMQRGETQYF.